These T cell receptor beta chains were read from a single sample in a study of response to subunit inactivated influenza vaccine. TCRdb recomputed calls from the RT-PCR reads with MiXCR, one row per CDR3 protein. This sample has fewer than 800,000 distinct CDR3 sequences, with around a sixth found just once. The sample here was PBMCs from blood, taken 11 to 12 days after vaccination. The origin of the receptors is a man in his fifties who received an inactivated influenza vaccine. CDR3s include the opening cysteine and the closing phenylalanine or tryptophan. The order of the fields is CDR3 protein, CDR3 DNA, J gene, clone size, V gene, D gene. A D gene is named only where the DNA matches it firmly. Size values are once, few and many counts, or a class for expanded clones, and some rows have none.

CDR3 protein: CSVEYGTSGPNQETQYF
CDR3 DNA: TGCAGCGTTGAGTATGGGACTAGCGGGCCAAACCAAGAGACCCAGTACTTC
J gene: TRBJ2-5
clone size: few
V gene: TRBV29-1
D gene: TRBD2

CDR3 protein: CASIGLAGARETQYF
CDR3 DNA: TGTGCCAGCATAGGACTAGCGGGAGCTAGGGAGACCCAGTACTTC
J gene: TRBJ2-5
clone size: -
V gene: TRBV6-1
D gene: TRBD2

CDR3 protein: CIPDPFVNTEAFF
CDR3 DNA: TGCATCCCAGACCCGTTTGTGAACACTGAAGCTTTCTTT
J gene: TRBJ1-1
clone size: -
V gene: TRBV7-9
D gene: -

CDR3 protein: CASSQQVAGGIYEQYF
CDR3 DNA: TGCGCCAGCAGCCAACAAGTGGCGGGAGGGATATACGAGCAGTACTTC
J gene: TRBJ2-7
clone size: -
V gene: TRBV4-3
D gene: TRBD2

CDR3 protein: CASRVDRGNEQFF
CDR3 DNA: TGTGCCAGCAGGGTGGACAGGGGAAATGAGCAGTTCTTC
J gene: TRBJ2-1
clone size: -
V gene: TRBV2
D gene: TRBD1

CDR3 protein: CASSSPVRTLSPTEAFF
CDR3 DNA: TGCGCCAGCAGTTCCCCGGTTCGGACACTCAGCCCCACTGAAGCTTTCTTT
J gene: TRBJ1-1
clone size: few
V gene: TRBV10-1
D gene: -

CDR3 protein: CATSDWTGTGAQYF
CDR3 DNA: TGTGCCACCAGTGATTGGACGGGAACGGGTGCCCAGTACTTC
J gene: TRBJ2-5
clone size: -
V gene: TRBV24-1
D gene: -

CDR3 protein: CASSLDGWADTQYF
CDR3 DNA: TGTGCCAGCAGTTTAGATGGGTGGGCAGATACGCAGTATTTT
J gene: TRBJ2-3
clone size: -
V gene: TRBV12-3/TRBV12-4
D gene: -

CDR3 protein: CAWSALTRGRDEQFF
CDR3 DNA: TGTGCCTGGAGTGCCCTTACCAGGGGGCGGGATGAGCAGTTCTTC
J gene: TRBJ2-1
clone size: -
V gene: TRBV30
D gene: TRBD1

CDR3 protein: CASSLRVSGGHNEQFF
CDR3 DNA: TGCGCCAGCAGCCTGCGTGTTAGCGGGGGACACAATGAGCAGTTCTTC
J gene: TRBJ2-1
clone size: few
V gene: TRBV5-1
D gene: TRBD2

CDR3 protein: CASSSKRHGGYTF
CDR3 DNA: TGTGCCAGCAGCTCCAAGAGGCACGGGGGCTACACCTTC
J gene: TRBJ1-2
clone size: few
V gene: TRBV3-1
D gene: -

CDR3 protein: CASREGSWGRGTYEQYF
CDR3 DNA: TGTGCCAGCAGGGAGGGTAGCTGGGGCCGGGGCACCTACGAGCAGTACTTC
J gene: TRBJ2-7
clone size: -
V gene: TRBV2
D gene: -

CDR3 protein: CASSKTSGRRNEQFF
CDR3 DNA: TGCGCCAGCAGCAAGACTAGCGGGAGGAGGAATGAGCAGTTCTTC
J gene: TRBJ2-1
clone size: few
V gene: TRBV5-1
D gene: TRBD2

CDR3 protein: CSARDRGLINQPQHF
CDR3 DNA: TGCAGTGCTAGAGACCGCGGACTGATTAATCAGCCCCAGCATTTT
J gene: TRBJ1-5
clone size: few
V gene: TRBV20-1
D gene: -

CDR3 protein: CASSFRRHDYNEQFF
CDR3 DNA: TGTGCCAGCAGTTTTCGACGCCACGATTACAATGAGCAGTTCTTC
J gene: TRBJ2-1
clone size: few
V gene: TRBV28
D gene: -

CDR3 protein: CASSKVRGVLETQYF
CDR3 DNA: TGTGCCAGCAGCAAAGTGCGGGGGGTCCTGGAGACCCAGTACTTC
J gene: TRBJ2-5
clone size: few
V gene: TRBV21-1
D gene: -

CDR3 protein: CASSLGLETQYF
CDR3 DNA: TGCGCCAGCAGCTTGGGTTTGGAGACCCAGTACTTC
J gene: TRBJ2-5
clone size: many
V gene: TRBV5-1
D gene: -

CDR3 protein: CASSQDHGVPQPQHF
CDR3 DNA: TGCGCCAGCAGCCAAGATCACGGGGTCCCTCAGCCCCAGCATTTT
J gene: TRBJ1-5
clone size: -
V gene: TRBV4-3
D gene: -

CDR3 protein: CSAPAGSTDTQYF
CDR3 DNA: TGCAGTGCTCCCGCGGGAAGCACAGATACGCAGTATTTT
J gene: TRBJ2-3
clone size: -
V gene: TRBV20-1
D gene: -

CDR3 protein: CASSSPILAGGSPDTQYF
CDR3 DNA: TGTGCCAGCAGCTCTCCCATACTAGCGGGGGGCTCCCCAGATACGCAGTATTTT
J gene: TRBJ2-3
clone size: -
V gene: TRBV11-1
D gene: TRBD2

CDR3 protein: CSASPAASYGYTF
CDR3 DNA: TGCAGTGCTAGCCCAGCAGCCTCCTATGGCTACACCTTC
J gene: TRBJ1-2
clone size: -
V gene: TRBV20-1
D gene: -

CDR3 protein: CASSPSGQGGNEQFF
CDR3 DNA: TGTGCCAGCAGTCCCTCGGGACAGGGGGGGAATGAGCAGTTCTTC
J gene: TRBJ2-1
clone size: many
V gene: TRBV12-3/TRBV12-4
D gene: TRBD1